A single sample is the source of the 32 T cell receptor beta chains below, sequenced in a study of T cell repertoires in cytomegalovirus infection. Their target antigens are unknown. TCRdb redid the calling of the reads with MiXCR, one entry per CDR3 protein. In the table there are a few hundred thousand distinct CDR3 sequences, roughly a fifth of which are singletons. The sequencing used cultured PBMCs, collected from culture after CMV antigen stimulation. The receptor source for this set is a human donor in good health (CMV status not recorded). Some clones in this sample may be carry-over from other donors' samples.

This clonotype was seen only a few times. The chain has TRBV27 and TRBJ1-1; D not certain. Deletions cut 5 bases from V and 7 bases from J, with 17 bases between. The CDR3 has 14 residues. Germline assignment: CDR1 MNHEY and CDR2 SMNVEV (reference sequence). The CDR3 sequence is CASSPQRSPGEAFF. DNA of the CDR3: TGTGCCAGCAGTCCTCAAAGGTCGCCGGGTGAAGCTTTCTTT.

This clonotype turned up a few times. The CDR3 reads CASRKHRVQGFDTEAFF. DNA for the CDR3: TGTGCCAGCAGAAAACACAGGGTTCAGGGGTTCGACACTGAAGCTTTCTTT. This chain joins TRBV6-2 or TRBV6-3 and TRBJ1-1; D is perhaps TRBD1 (6 bases). V was pared by 6 bases and J by 3 bases, with 23 bases between. CDR1 is MNHEY and CDR2 is SVGEGT in the germline V gene. This CDR3 comprises 17 residues.

The CDR3 nucleotides read TGTGCCAGTAGTTTAAACCGGGACAGTACTTTCGGCTATGGCTACACCTTC. Its protein is CASSLNRDSTFGYGYTF. The J gene is TRBJ1-2, the V gene TRBV19, with 7 nucleotides matching TRBD1. V trimming: 5 bases; J trimming: 4 bases; junction bases outside the gene matches: 16. The CDR3 contains 17 residues. CDR1 and CDR2 from the germline V gene are LNHDA and SQIVND (reference sequence).

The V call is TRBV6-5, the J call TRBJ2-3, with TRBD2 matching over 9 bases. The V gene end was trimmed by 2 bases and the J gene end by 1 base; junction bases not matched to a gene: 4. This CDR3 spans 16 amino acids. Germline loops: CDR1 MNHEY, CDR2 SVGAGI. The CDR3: CASSYRREGGTDTQYF. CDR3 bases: TGTGCCAGCAGTTACCGGCGGGAGGGCGGCACAGATACGCAGTATTTT.

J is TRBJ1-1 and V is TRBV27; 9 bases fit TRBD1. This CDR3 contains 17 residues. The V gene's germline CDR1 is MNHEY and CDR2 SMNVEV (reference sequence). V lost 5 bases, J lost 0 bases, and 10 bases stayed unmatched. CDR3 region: CASSRWTGADLNTEAFF. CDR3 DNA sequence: TGTGCCAGCAGTAGATGGACAGGGGCCGACCTGAACACTGAAGCTTTCTTT.

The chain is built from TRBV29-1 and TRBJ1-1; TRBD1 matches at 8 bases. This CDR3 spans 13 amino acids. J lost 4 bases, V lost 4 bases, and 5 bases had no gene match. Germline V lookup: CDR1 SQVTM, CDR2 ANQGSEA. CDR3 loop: CSVVRGLGTEAFF. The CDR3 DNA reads TGCAGCGTTGTCAGGGGGCTTGGCACTGAAGCTTTCTTT.

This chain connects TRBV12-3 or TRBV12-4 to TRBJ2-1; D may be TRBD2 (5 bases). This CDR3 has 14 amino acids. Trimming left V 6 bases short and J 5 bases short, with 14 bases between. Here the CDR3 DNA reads TGTGCCAGCAGCGGGGAAGGGTCCCACAATGAGCAGTTCTTC. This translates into CASSGEGSHNEQFF.

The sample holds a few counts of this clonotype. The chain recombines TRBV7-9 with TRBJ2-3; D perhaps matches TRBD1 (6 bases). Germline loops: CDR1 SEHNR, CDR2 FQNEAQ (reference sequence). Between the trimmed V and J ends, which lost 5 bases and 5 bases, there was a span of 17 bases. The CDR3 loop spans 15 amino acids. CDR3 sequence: CASSLQGSAIDTQYF. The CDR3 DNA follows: TGTGCCAGCAGCCTTCAGGGGTCTGCGATAGATACGCAGTATTTT.

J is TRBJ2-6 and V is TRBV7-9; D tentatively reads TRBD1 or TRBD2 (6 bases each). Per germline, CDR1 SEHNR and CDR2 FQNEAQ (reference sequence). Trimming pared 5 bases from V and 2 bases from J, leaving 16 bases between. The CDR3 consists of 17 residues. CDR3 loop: CASSPSPGGAGANVLTF. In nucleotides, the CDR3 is TGTGCCAGCAGCCCGTCCCCCGGGGGCGCTGGGGCCAACGTCCTGACTTTC. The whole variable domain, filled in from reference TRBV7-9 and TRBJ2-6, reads DTGVSQNPRHKITKRGQNVTFRCDPISEHNRLYWYRQTLGQGPEFLTYFQNEAQLEKSRLLSDRFSAERPKGSFSTLEIQRTEQGDSAMYLCASSPSPGGAGANVLTFGAGSRLTVL.

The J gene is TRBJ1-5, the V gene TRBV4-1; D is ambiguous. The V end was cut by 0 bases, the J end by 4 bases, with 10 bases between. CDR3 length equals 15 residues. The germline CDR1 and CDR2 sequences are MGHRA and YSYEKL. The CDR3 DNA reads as TGCGCCAGCAGCCAAGATGCGGACGGGAATCAGCCCCAGCATTTT. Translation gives CASSQDADGNQPQHF.

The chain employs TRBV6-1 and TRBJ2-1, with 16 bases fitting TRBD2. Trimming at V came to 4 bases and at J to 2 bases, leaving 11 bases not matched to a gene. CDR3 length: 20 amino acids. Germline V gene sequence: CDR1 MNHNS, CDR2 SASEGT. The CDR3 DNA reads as TGTGCCAGCAGTGGGGGGACTAGCGGGAGGGTTCCCCGAGCCTACAATGAGCAGTTCTTC. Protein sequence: CASSGGTSGRVPRAYNEQFF.

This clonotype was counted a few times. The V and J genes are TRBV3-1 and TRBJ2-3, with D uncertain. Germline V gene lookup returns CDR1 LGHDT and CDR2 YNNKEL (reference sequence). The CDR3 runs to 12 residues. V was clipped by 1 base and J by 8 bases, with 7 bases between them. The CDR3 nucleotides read TGTGCCAGCAGCCAAGTCTCTCGTACGCAGTATTTT. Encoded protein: CASSQVSRTQYF.

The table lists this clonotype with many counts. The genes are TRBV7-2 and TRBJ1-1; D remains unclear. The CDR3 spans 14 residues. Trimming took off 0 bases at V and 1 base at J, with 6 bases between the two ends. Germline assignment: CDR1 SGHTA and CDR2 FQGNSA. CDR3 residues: CASSLAARNTEAFF. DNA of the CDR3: TGTGCCAGCAGCTTAGCTGCTAGGAACACTGAAGCTTTCTTT.

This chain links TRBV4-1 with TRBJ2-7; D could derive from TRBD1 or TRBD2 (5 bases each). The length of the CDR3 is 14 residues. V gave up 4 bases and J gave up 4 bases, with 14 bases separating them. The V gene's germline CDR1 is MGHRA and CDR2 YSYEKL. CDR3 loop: CASSLKIWGYEQYV. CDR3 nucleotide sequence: TGCGCCAGCAGCCTCAAGATATGGGGGTACGAGCAGTACGTC.

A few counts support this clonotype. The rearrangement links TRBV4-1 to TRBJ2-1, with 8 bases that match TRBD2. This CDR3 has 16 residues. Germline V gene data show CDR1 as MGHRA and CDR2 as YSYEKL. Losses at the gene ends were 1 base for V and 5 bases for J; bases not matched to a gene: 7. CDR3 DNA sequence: TGCGCCAGCAGCCAAGTACTCTCGGGAGGGAACAATGAGCAGTTCTTC. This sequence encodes CASSQVLSGGNNEQFF.

The CDR3 coding sequence is TGTGCCAGCAGTTGGACAGGGATCTCTGGGGCCAACGTCCTGACTTTC. Its translation: CASSWTGISGANVLTF. The chain is built from TRBV6-1 and TRBJ2-6; 8 bases map to TRBD1. V lost 5 bases and J lost 0; bases outside the gene matches: 3. Germline V gives CDR1 MNHNS, CDR2 SASEGT. This CDR3 region has 16 residues.

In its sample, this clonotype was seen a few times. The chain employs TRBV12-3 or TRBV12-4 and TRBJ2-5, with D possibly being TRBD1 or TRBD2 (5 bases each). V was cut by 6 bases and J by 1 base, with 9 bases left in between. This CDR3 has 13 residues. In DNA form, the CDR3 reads TGTGCCAGCAGACCGGGACCCCAAGAGACCCAGTACTTC. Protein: CASRPGPQETQYF.

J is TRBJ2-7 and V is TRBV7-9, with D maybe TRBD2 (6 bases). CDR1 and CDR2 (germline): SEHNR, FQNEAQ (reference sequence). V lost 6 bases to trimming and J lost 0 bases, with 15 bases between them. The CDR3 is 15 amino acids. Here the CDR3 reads CASRTLAASSYEQYV. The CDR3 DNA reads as TGTGCCAGCAGAACTTTAGCGGCCAGCTCCTACGAGCAGTACGTC.

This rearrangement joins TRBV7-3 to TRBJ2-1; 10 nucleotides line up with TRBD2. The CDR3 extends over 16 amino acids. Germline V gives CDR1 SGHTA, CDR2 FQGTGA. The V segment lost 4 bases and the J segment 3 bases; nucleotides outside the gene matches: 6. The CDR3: CASSSLAGFDYNEQFF. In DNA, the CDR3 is TGTGCCAGCAGCTCACTAGCGGGGTTCGACTACAATGAGCAGTTCTTC. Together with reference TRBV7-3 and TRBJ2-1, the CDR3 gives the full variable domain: GAGVSQTPSNKVTEKGKYVELRCDPISGHTALYWYRQSLGQGPEFLIYFQGTGAADDSGLPNDRFFAVRPEGSVSTLKIQRTERGDSAVYLCASSSLAGFDYNEQFFGPGTRLTVL.

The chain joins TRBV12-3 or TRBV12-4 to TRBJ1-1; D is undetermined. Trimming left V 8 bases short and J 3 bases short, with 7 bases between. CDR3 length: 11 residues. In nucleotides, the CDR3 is TGTGCCAGCGCGAAGGACACTGAAGCTTTCTTT. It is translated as CASAKDTEAFF.

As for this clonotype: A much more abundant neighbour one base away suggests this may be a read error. The CDR3 DNA reads as TGTGTCAGCGAAGACGCCCTCTCCTACGAGCAGTACTTC. This translates into CVSEDALSYEQYF. The chain employs TRBV7-2 and TRBJ2-7; D unresolved. The CDR3 extends over 13 amino acids. CDR1 SGHTA and CDR2 FQGNSA come from the germline V gene.

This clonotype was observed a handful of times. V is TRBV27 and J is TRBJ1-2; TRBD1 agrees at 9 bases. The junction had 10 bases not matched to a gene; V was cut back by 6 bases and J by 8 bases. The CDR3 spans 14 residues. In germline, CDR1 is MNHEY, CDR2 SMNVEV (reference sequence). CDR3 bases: TGTGCCAGCAGGCTCCAGGGACAGGGTTTCGGCTACACCTTC. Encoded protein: CASRLQGQGFGYTF.

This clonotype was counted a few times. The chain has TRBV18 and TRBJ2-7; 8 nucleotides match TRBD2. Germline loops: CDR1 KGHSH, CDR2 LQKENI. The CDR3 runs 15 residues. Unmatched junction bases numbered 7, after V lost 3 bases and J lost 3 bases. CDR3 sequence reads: CASSPRIGTSYEQYF. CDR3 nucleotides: TGTGCCAGCTCACCTCGGATCGGGACTAGCTACGAGCAGTACTTC.

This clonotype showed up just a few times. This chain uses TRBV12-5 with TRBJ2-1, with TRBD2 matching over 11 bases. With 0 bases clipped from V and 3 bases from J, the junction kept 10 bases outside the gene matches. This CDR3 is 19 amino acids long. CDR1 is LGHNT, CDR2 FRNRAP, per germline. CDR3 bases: TGTGCTAGTGGTTTGGTACAGGGAACGACTAGCGGGAACTACAATGAGCAGTTCTTC. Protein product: CASGLVQGTTSGNYNEQFF. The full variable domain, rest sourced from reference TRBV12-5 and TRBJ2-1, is DARVTQTPRHKVTEMGQEVTMRCQPILGHNTVFWYRQTMMQGLELLAYFRNRAPLDDSGMPKDRFSAEMPDATLATLKIQPSEPRDSAVYFCASGLVQGTTSGNYNEQFFGPGTRLTVL.

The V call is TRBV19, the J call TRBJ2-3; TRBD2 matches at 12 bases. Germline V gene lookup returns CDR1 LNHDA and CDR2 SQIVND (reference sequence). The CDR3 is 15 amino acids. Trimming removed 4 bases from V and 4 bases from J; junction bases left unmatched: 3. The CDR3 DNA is TGTGCCAGTAGTAACCGGACTAGCGGGGCAGATACGCAGTATTTT. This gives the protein CASSNRTSGADTQYF.

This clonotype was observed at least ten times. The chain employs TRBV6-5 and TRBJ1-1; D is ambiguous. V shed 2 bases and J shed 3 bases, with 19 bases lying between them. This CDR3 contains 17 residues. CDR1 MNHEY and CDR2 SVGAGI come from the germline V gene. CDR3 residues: CASSYLGTGGWDTEAFF. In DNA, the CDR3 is TGTGCCAGCAGTTACCTAGGAACTGGAGGATGGGACACTGAAGCTTTCTTT.

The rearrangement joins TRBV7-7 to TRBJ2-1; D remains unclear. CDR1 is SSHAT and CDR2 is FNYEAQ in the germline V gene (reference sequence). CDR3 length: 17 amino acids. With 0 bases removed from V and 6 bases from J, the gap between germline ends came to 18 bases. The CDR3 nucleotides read TGTGCCAGCAGCTTAGCGACTGGATCTGGAATGCGCAATGAGCAGTTCTTC. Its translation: CASSLATGSGMRNEQFF.

The CDR3 nucleotides are TGTGCCATCAGTGGTCTAGCGGAATACGAGCAGTACGTC. It specifies CAISGLAEYEQYV. V is TRBV10-3 and J is TRBJ2-7, with 7 bases matching TRBD2. The CDR3 loop spans 13 amino acids. V trimming: 4 bases; J trimming: 4 bases; junction bases outside the gene matches: 4. Germline V gene lookup returns CDR1 ENHRY and CDR2 SYGVKD.

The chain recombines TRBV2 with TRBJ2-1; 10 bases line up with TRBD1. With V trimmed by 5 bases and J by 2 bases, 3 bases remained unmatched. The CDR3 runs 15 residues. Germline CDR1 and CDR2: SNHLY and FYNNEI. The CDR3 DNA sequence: TGTGCCAGCAGTTGGGACAGGGGAGCCTACAATGAGCAGTTCTTC. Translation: CASSWDRGAYNEQFF.

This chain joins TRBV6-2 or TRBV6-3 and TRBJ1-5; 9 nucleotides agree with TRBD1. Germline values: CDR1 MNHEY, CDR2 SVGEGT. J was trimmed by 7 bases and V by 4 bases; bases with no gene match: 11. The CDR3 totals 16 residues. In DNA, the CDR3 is TGTGCCAGCAGTTGGAATCGCCCGGGACAGGGCCAGCCCCAGCATTTT. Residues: CASSWNRPGQGQPQHF.

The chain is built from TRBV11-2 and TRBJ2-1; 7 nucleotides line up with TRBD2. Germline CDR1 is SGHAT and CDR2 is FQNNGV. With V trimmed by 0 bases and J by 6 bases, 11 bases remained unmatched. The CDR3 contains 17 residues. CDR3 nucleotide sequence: TGTGCCAGCAGCTTAGATTACCTCGCGGGAGAGGGCAATGAGCAGTTCTTC. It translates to CASSLDYLAGEGNEQFF.

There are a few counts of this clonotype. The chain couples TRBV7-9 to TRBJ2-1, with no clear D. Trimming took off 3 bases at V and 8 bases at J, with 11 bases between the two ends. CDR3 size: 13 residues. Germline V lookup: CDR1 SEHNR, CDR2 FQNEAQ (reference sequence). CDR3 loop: CASSLTLRDEQFF. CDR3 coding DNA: TGTGCCAGCAGCTTGACGCTTCGCGATGAGCAGTTCTTC.